These 5 T cell receptor beta chains originate from one sample sequenced in a study of response to subunit inactivated influenza vaccine. One entry per CDR3 protein, called by TCRdb with MiXCR from the RT-PCR reads. The sample shows 600,000 to 850,000 distinct CDR3 sequences, 12% to 15% of them seen only once. The sample was PBMCs from blood, taken approximately 15 days before vaccination. The receptor set was obtained from a man aged 50 or older who received an inactivated influenza vaccine.

The CDR3 nucleotides are TGTGCCAGCAGCTCCCTCGCCGGGGACGAAAAACTGTTTTTT. Encoded protein: CASSSLAGDEKLFF. V is TRBV27 and J is TRBJ1-4, with D possibly matching TRBD1 (5 bases). Germline V lookup: CDR1 MNHEY, CDR2 SMNVEV (reference sequence). V lost 6 bases and J lost 8, with 16 bases in between. The CDR3 contains 14 residues.

This clonotype was picked up a small number of times. The chain has TRBV10-2 and TRBJ1-1; 9 nucleotides agree with TRBD1. With V trimmed by 3 bases and J by 4 bases, 6 bases remained unmatched. CDR3 length: 15 amino acids. CDR1 is WSHSY and CDR2 is SAAADI in the germline V gene. The CDR3 sequence: CASSDRDRVVTEAFF. CDR3 sequence (DNA): TGCGCCAGCAGTGATAGGGACAGGGTGGTCACTGAAGCTTTCTTT.

V is TRBV12-3 or TRBV12-4 and J is TRBJ2-2; TRBD1 matches at 10 bases. The CDR3 has 15 residues. Trimming cost V 5 bases and J 7 bases; bases outside gene matches: 7. The CDR3 nucleotides read TGTGCCAGCAGTACGACAGGGGGCTGGAACGGGGAGCTGTTTTTT. Translated: CASSTTGGWNGELFF.

This clonotype was counted at least ten times. The chain links TRBV24-1 to TRBJ1-2, with 8 bases lining up with TRBD1. V gave up 4 bases and J gave up 7 bases; unmatched junction bases: 7. Germline V CDR1 and CDR2: KGHDR, SFDVKD. The CDR3 contains 14 residues. The CDR3 sequence: CATSDVQGAFGYTF. CDR3 coding DNA: TGTGCCACCAGTGACGTGCAGGGGGCTTTTGGCTACACCTTC.

The J gene is TRBJ1-6, the V gene TRBV4-2; no reliable D call. The V end was cut by 10 bases, the J end by 7 bases, with 23 bases between. This CDR3 region has 16 residues. Germline loops: CDR1 LGHNA, CDR2 YNFKEQ. Here the CDR3 DNA reads TGTGCCATGGGCCCCGGGCACGGCGGCCCGAATTCACCCCTCCACTTT. Translating gives CAMGPGHGGPNSPLHF.